The T cell receptor (beta chain) described here comes from a study of T cells in Graves' hyperthyroidism and ophthalmopathy. The overall study: Peripheral blood was acquired at first diagnosis, ahead of any therapy whatsoever. Study-wide results and caveats: The model predicted ophthalmopathy a median approximately six months before onset.

What was amplified from RNA transcripts were TCR beta CDR3 regions. Initially, a first-round RT-PCR of the TCR CDR3 employed the HTBI primer set. TCRdb redid the calling of the multiplex PCR reads with MiXCR, one entry per CDR3 protein. This sample yields around 600,000 distinct CDR3 sequences, of which about 15% are seen a single time; around 7.3% belongs to the top ten. CDR3 length equals 16 residues. Germline values: CDR1 KGHSH, CDR2 LQKENI. V lost 0 bases and J lost 6; bases outside the gene matches: 0. At least ten counts were recorded for this clonotype. As yet, its antigen is unknown. The TCR was taken from a woman aged 30 to 39 with Graves' hyperthyroidism. This chain links TRBV18 with TRBJ2-1; 15 bases line up with TRBD2. Material: blood. Here the CDR3 reads CASSPPGLAGGNEQFF. The CDR3 DNA is TGTGCCAGCTCACCACCGGGACTAGCGGGAGGCAATGAGCAGTTCTTC.